The 30 T cell receptor beta chains reported below all come from one sample, sequenced in a study of control samples from healthy donors and cancer patients. Here immunoSEQ multiplex PCR was the method, and the copy in TCRdb shows in-frame clones only, minus some. The sample has some 140,000 clones; roughly 89% are singletons. Sequenced material: blood. These receptors originate from a man aged 30 to 45 in good health.

The chain carries TRBV28 and TRBJ1-5; D may be TRBD1 (5 bases). Germline CDR1 MDHEN, CDR2 SYDVKM. Trimming stripped 6 bases from V and 5 bases from J, with 11 bases between. The CDR3 extends over 13 amino acids. CDR3 nucleotide sequence: TGTGCCAGCAGACGACAGCCTGATCAGCCCCAGCATTTT. Its protein is CASRRQPDQPQHF.

The chain couples TRBV30 to TRBJ2-2, with 13 bases fitting TRBD2. Germline values: CDR1 GTSNPN, CDR2 SVGIG (reference sequence). V dropped 0 bases and J dropped 9; count of bases not matched to a gene: 16. This CDR3 is 19 amino acids long. CDR3 sequence: CAWSVPGRALAGGPWELFF. DNA of the CDR3: TGTGCCTGGAGTGTACCCGGCAGGGCACTAGCGGGAGGGCCATGGGAGCTGTTTTTT.

This rearrangement joins TRBV28 to TRBJ1-5; D is possibly TRBD1 (5 bases). Trimming left V 1 base short and J 6 bases short, with 16 bases between. This CDR3 has 16 amino acids. The germline gives CDR1 MDHEN, CDR2 SYDVKM. CDR3 sequence reads: CASSLFPGGLSQPQHF. As DNA, the CDR3 is TGTGCCAGCAGTTTATTCCCCGGGGGGTTAAGTCAGCCCCAGCATTTT.

This chain links TRBV11-3 with TRBJ1-2, with 7 bases that match TRBD1. Looked up from germline, CDR1 is SGHNT and CDR2 is YENEEA. The V segment lost 5 bases and the J segment 4 bases; nucleotides outside the gene matches: 4. The CDR3 is 13 amino acids. CDR3 region: CASSPGQIYGYTF. The CDR3 coding sequence is TGTGCCAGCAGCCCGGGACAGATCTATGGCTACACCTTC.

The chain is built from TRBV6-4 and TRBJ1-1; 9 nucleotides line up with TRBD1. Germline V gene lookup returns CDR1 MRHNA and CDR2 SNTAGT. The ends lost 4 bases at V and 4 bases at J; junction bases unmatched: 4. The length of the CDR3 is 14 residues. The CDR3, as DNA: TGTGCCAGCAGTGCTTCGACAGGGGGCACTGAAGCTTTCTTT. Protein: CASSASTGGTEAFF.

V gene TRBV27 combines with J gene TRBJ2-1; a possible D gene is TRBD1 (6 bases). The length of the CDR3 is 13 residues. Germline CDR1 MNHEY, CDR2 SMNVEV (reference sequence). Trimming shortened V by 4 bases and J by 4 bases, and 8 bases separated the two germline ends. This CDR3 is CASSWDKYNEQFF. Written as DNA, the CDR3 is TGTGCCAGCAGTTGGGACAAATACAATGAGCAGTTCTTC.

This sequence joins TRBV7-3 and TRBJ2-1; 8 bases match TRBD1. Germline CDR1 reads SGHTA; CDR2 reads FQGTGA. After removal of 2 bases from V and 6 bases from J, the junction contained 12 bases not matched to a gene. The CDR3 loop spans 17 amino acids. The CDR3 nucleotides read TGTGCCAGCAGCTTATTGTCAGGGGGCGCCGGTCGCAATGAGCAGTTCTTC. It codes for CASSLLSGGAGRNEQFF.

The genes are TRBV6-2 or TRBV6-3 and TRBJ2-7; 9 nucleotides align to TRBD1. The CDR3 is 16 residues long. V lost 0 bases and J lost 1; bases outside the gene matches: 4. Germline V lookup: CDR1 MNHEY, CDR2 SVGEGT. CDR3 bases: TGTGCCAGCAGTTACTCGATTGGGACAGGGTCCTACGAGCAGTACTTC. Translated: CASSYSIGTGSYEQYF.

In this sample, this clone turned up a few times. The chain has TRBV30 and TRBJ2-7; D uncertain. Per germline, CDR1 GTSNPN and CDR2 SVGIG (reference sequence). The CDR3 length is 14 residues. The ends were cut back, 1 base at V and 4 bases at J, with 14 bases in the middle. The CDR3, as DNA: TGTGCCTGGAGTGAAGGCAGCCGTCCTTACGAGCAGTACTTC. Translated: CAWSEGSRPYEQYF.

The chain's CDR3 is CASSLDSGSFDEQFF. In DNA form, the CDR3 reads TGTGCCAGCAGCTTAGATAGCGGGAGTTTCGATGAGCAGTTCTTC. The V call is TRBV7-9, the J call TRBJ2-1; TRBD2 aligns across 9 bases. The CDR3 is made up of 15 amino acids. In germline, CDR1 is SEHNR, CDR2 FQNEAQ (reference sequence). With V trimmed by 1 base and J by 8 bases, 6 bases remained unmatched.

This chain uses TRBV7-2 with TRBJ2-7; 8 bases match TRBD1. The CDR3 runs 14 residues. With V trimmed by 2 bases and J by 3 bases, 3 bases remained unmatched. CDR1 SGHTA and CDR2 FQGNSA come from the germline V gene. The CDR3 protein is CASSLQGALYEQYF. The CDR3 DNA follows: TGTGCCAGCAGCTTACAGGGGGCACTCTACGAGCAGTACTTC.

This clone was picked up one time. The V call is TRBV10-1, the J call TRBJ2-3; 10 nucleotides align to TRBD1. The CDR3 has 15 residues. CDR1 and CDR2 (germline): WNHNN, SYGVQD (reference sequence). After removal of 7 bases from V and 3 bases from J, the junction contained 7 bases not matched to a gene. As DNA, the CDR3 is TGCGCCAGCACCCTCGGACAGGGGGGAACAGATACGCAGTATTTT. Protein sequence: CASTLGQGGTDTQYF.

J is TRBJ1-1 and V is TRBV7-8; 10 nucleotides agree with TRBD1. Germline V gives CDR1 SGHVS, CDR2 FQNEAQ. V was pared by 5 bases and J by 10 bases, with 4 bases of the junction left unmatched. The length of the CDR3 is 12 residues. The DNA of the CDR3 is TGTGCCAGCAGCCAGGGACAGGGGCCAGCTTTCTTT. It yields the protein CASSQGQGPAFF. Supplemented by reference TRBV7-8 and TRBJ1-1, the full variable domain reads GAGVSQSPRYKVAKRGQDVALRCDPISGHVSLFWYQQALGQGPEFLTYFQNEAQLDKSGLPSDRFFAERPEGSVSTLKIQRTQQEDSAVYLCASSQGQGPAFFGQGTRLTVV.

The chain combines TRBV27 with TRBJ1-5, with 8 bases matching TRBD1. J gave up 6 bases and V 3 bases, and 7 bases lay outside the gene matches. Germline-derived CDR1 and CDR2 are MNHEY and SMNVEV (reference sequence). This CDR3 has 15 residues. In DNA, the CDR3 is TGTGCCAGCAGTTTGGCAGGGGGCGGTGGTCAGCCCCAGCATTTT. Protein product: CASSLAGGGGQPQHF.

The chain carries TRBV2 and TRBJ1-2, with 11 bases that match TRBD1. Germline-derived CDR1 and CDR2 are SNHLY and FYNNEI. The CDR3 runs 13 residues. Trimming took 8 bases from V and 8 from J; bases not matched to a gene: 7. The DNA for the CDR3 is TGTGCCAGCGGCGGGACAGGGGGTTCGGGCTACACCTTC. Translation gives CASGGTGGSGYTF.

The V gene is TRBV5-1, the J gene TRBJ1-1, with D maybe TRBD1 (5 bases). The germline CDR1 and CDR2 sequences are SGHRS and YFSETQ. CDR3 length: 15 amino acids. V lost 0 bases, J lost 7 bases, and 16 bases lay in between. In DNA form, the CDR3 reads TGCGCCAGCAGCTTGGGCGAATACAGGTCCGATGAAGCTTTCTTT. Residues: CASSLGEYRSDEAFF.

The V gene is TRBV4-1, the J gene TRBJ2-5; possibly TRBD1 for D (6 bases). The CDR3 runs to 14 residues. V dropped 3 bases and J dropped 2 bases, with 10 bases sitting between them. Germline V CDR1 and CDR2: MGHRA, YSYEKL. The CDR3 region is CASSHHRAQETQYF. DNA of the CDR3: TGCGCCAGCAGCCATCACAGGGCTCAAGAGACCCAGTACTTC.

CDR3 bases: TGTGCCAGCAGCTTATCCCTAAAAGCGGGAGGGTACGAGCAGTACTTC. It translates to CASSLSLKAGGYEQYF. J is TRBJ2-7 and V is TRBV7-2, with 10 bases matching TRBD2. The CDR3 runs 16 residues. Looked up from germline, CDR1 is SGHTA and CDR2 is FQGNSA. V dropped 2 bases and J dropped 4; count of bases not matched to a gene: 8.

V is TRBV27 and J is TRBJ2-1, with TRBD2 matching 10 bases. Germline trimming cut 3 bases from V and 4 bases from J; bases unmatched to any gene: 21. The CDR3 has 21 amino acids. The V gene's germline CDR1 is MNHEY and CDR2 SMNVEV (reference sequence). The chain's CDR3 is CASSLFGASGSSPRWYNEQFF. The CDR3 coding sequence is TGTGCCAGCAGTTTGTTTGGTGCTAGCGGGAGTTCGCCCCGGTGGTACAATGAGCAGTTCTTC.

The chain couples TRBV7-9 to TRBJ1-1, with D uncertain. Trimming removed 5 bases at V and 1 base at J, with 14 bases between. Germline assignment: CDR1 SEHNR and CDR2 FQNEAQ (reference sequence). The CDR3 consists of 15 residues. This CDR3 reads CASSPNPAANTEAFF. CDR3 in DNA: TGTGCCAGCAGCCCCAACCCCGCTGCGAACACTGAAGCTTTCTTT.

The J gene is TRBJ1-2, the V gene TRBV28; D unresolved. V was trimmed by 6 bases and J by 8 bases, leaving 19 bases between them. The CDR3 extends over 14 amino acids. CDR1 and CDR2 (germline): MDHEN, SYDVKM. DNA for the CDR3: TGTGCCAGCAGCTGGCCTACAGCCGAGGAAGGCTACACCTTC. It is translated as CASSWPTAEEGYTF.

The V call is TRBV9, the J call TRBJ2-1; possibly TRBD2 for D (5 bases). Germline CDR1 reads SGDLS; CDR2 reads YYNGEE. The CDR3 has 15 amino acids. Trimming shortened V by 3 bases and J by 1 base, and 11 bases separated the two germline ends. The DNA for the CDR3 is TGTGCCAGCAGCGGGGGAGTGGGATCCTACAATGAGCAGTTCTTC. This sequence encodes CASSGGVGSYNEQFF. Filled out from reference TRBV9 and TRBJ2-1, the complete variable domain reads DSGVTQTPKHLITATGQRVTLRCSPRSGDLSVYWYQQSLDQGLQFLIQYYNGEERAKGNILERFSAQQFPDLHSELNLSSLELGDSALYFCASSGGVGSYNEQFFGPGTRLTVL.

V and J are TRBV29-1 and TRBJ2-1; the D gene is possibly TRBD2 (5 bases). Germline CDR1 and CDR2: SQVTM and ANQGSEA. The CDR3 runs 11 residues. The V end lost 7 bases, the J end lost 10 bases, and 14 bases lay between the germline ends. The CDR3 region has the DNA TGCAGCGGGTTACTAGTTCCCGAGCAGTTCTTC. Amino acids: CSGLLVPEQFF.

The chain is built from TRBV29-1 and TRBJ1-5, with D tentatively TRBD1 (6 bases). The germline CDR1 and CDR2 sequences are SQVTM and ANQGSEA. The CDR3 has 14 residues. V gave up 7 bases and J gave up 6 bases, with 19 bases separating them. CDR3 DNA sequence: TGCAGCGCCCTCGAGGGGGGCGAAAGTCAGCCCCAGCATTTT. It encodes CSALEGGESQPQHF.

The rearrangement joins TRBV27 to TRBJ1-2, with D hard to call. Trimming removed 6 bases at V and 1 base at J, with 18 bases between. Germline V gene data show CDR1 as MNHEY and CDR2 as SMNVEV (reference sequence). This CDR3 has 16 amino acids. In DNA, the CDR3 is TGTGCCAGCAGCACCCACCGACGGATTAGTAACTATGGCTACACCTTC. Encoded protein: CASSTHRRISNYGYTF.

CDR3 in DNA: TGTGCCAGTAGTACCCCGGGGAGGGCTGCCACAGATACGCAGTATTTT. Its translation is CASSTPGRAATDTQYF. The gene calls are TRBV19 and TRBJ2-3, with 7 nucleotides matching TRBD2. Germline assignment: CDR1 LNHDA and CDR2 SQIVND (reference sequence). This CDR3 is built from 16 residues. Unmatched junction bases numbered 9, after V lost 4 bases and J lost 2 bases.

The gene calls are TRBV6-5 and TRBJ1-2; 9 nucleotides agree with TRBD1. Trimming cost V 6 bases and J 1 base; bases outside gene matches: 6. Per germline, CDR1 MNHEY and CDR2 SVGAGI. The length of the CDR3 is 15 residues. CDR3 in amino acids: CASSIRGQGNYGYTF. The CDR3 DNA follows: TGTGCCAGCAGCATTCGGGGACAGGGTAACTATGGCTACACCTTC.

The DNA for the CDR3 is TGTGCCAGCAGCAAAGGGGGGGCAATCGATAAGCAGTTCTTC. Translated, it gives CASSKGGAIDKQFF. The chain carries TRBV11-2 and TRBJ2-1; possible D gene TRBD2, 7 bases. V lost 5 bases and J 11 bases, leaving 19 bases between the germline ends. In germline, CDR1 is SGHAT, CDR2 FQNNGV. The CDR3 is 14 amino acids.

This clone was recorded a few times. The genes are TRBV10-3 and TRBJ1-2; 7 bases align to TRBD1. V lost 3 bases and J lost 6; bases outside the gene matches: 10. This CDR3 has 15 amino acids. The germline gives CDR1 ENHRY, CDR2 SYGVKD. The CDR3 nucleotides are TGTGCCATCAGTGACCCTACGCGACAGGGAAATGGCTACACCTTC. Protein product: CAISDPTRQGNGYTF.

In DNA form, the CDR3 reads TGCGCCAGCAGCCAAGAGACGCCACAAAGATACACCGGGGAGCTGTTTTTT. As protein: CASSQETPQRYTGELFF. The chain recombines TRBV4-1 with TRBJ2-2; D call uncertain. V shed 0 bases and J shed 3 bases, with 14 bases lying between them. The CDR3 consists of 17 residues. Germline lookup yields CDR1 MGHRA and CDR2 YSYEKL.